The 11 T cell receptor beta chains in this list originate from one sample, sequenced in a study of cytomegalovirus exposure and HLA in healthy donors (dated by TCRdb to about 2017). Libraries came from the immunoSEQ multiplex PCR assay. Sourced from immuneACCESS, this table was stored by TCRdb with only in-frame sequences that have V and J called. A share of the clones is absent; for the studies checked, an unresolved V gene accounts for under half, and the remainder has no known explanation. The sample table lists 170,000 or so clones, 65% to 85% of them with a count of one. The ten largest make up 2.8% of the sample. Sequencing was done on a sample of PBMCs. All receptors come from a woman aged 18-29 years in good health and CMV-seropositive.

This clone has more than one count but fewer than ten. V is TRBV7-3 and J is TRBJ1-6, with a weak D call TRBD1 (5 bases). The CDR3 contains 18 residues. V dropped 1 base and J dropped 7 bases, with 20 bases sitting between them. CDR1 and CDR2 from the germline V gene are SGHTA and FQGTGA. The CDR3, as DNA: TGTGCCAGCAGCTTAAAATCCGGGACTGAGATCGACAATTCACCCCTCCACTTT. It yields the protein CASSLKSGTEIDNSPLHF.

This clone was counted between two and nine times. The chain combines TRBV7-9 with TRBJ1-6; 7 bases are shared with TRBD1. The CDR3 is 15 residues long. The V segment lost 5 bases and the J segment 7 bases; nucleotides outside the gene matches: 8. CDR1 and CDR2 from the germline V gene are SEHNR and FQNEAQ (reference sequence). CDR3 residues: CASSLEGQRNSPLHF. The CDR3 DNA reads TGTGCCAGCAGCCTCGAGGGACAGCGGAATTCACCCCTCCACTTT.

V is TRBV19 and J is TRBJ2-3; 8 nucleotides align to TRBD1. After removal of 5 bases from V and 4 bases from J, the junction contained 11 bases not matched to a gene. Germline values: CDR1 LNHDA, CDR2 SQIVND (reference sequence). The CDR3 runs to 16 residues. Here the CDR3 reads CASSLRTGSVADTQYF. CDR3 coding DNA: TGTGCCAGTAGTTTGAGGACAGGGTCTGTGGCAGATACGCAGTATTTT.

The chain is built from TRBV5-5 and TRBJ1-2; 8 bases are a match to TRBD1. Trimming at V came to 0 bases and at J to 3 bases, leaving 4 bases not matched to a gene. The CDR3 is made up of 15 amino acids. Germline CDR1 SGHKS, CDR2 YYEKEE (reference sequence). The CDR3 DNA is TGTGCCAGCAGCTTGGTGGCAGGGGGCGACTATGGCTACACCTTC. It translates to CASSLVAGGDYGYTF.

The rearrangement uses TRBV11-2 and TRBJ2-5; perhaps TRBD1 as D (5 bases). CDR3 length: 15 amino acids. Germline CDR1 reads SGHAT; CDR2 reads FQNNGV. The ends were cut back, 4 bases at V and 5 bases at J, with 17 bases in the middle. CDR3 amino acids: CASSSSRQGQETQYF. CDR3 nucleotides: TGTGCCAGCAGCTCGAGCCGCCAGGGTCAGGAGACCCAGTACTTC. Based on the CDR3 plus reference TRBV11-2 and TRBJ2-5, the full variable domain is EAGVAQSPRYKIIEKRQSVAFWCNPISGHATLYWYQQILGQGPKLLIQFQNNGVVDDSQLPKDRFSAERLKGVDSTLKIQPAKLEDSAVYLCASSSSRQGQETQYFGPGTRLLVL.

The rearrangement joins TRBV5-4 to TRBJ1-1; the D gene is possibly TRBD1 (6 bases). Germline assignment: CDR1 SGHNT and CDR2 YYREEE (reference sequence). With 3 bases removed from V and 3 bases from J, the gap between germline ends came to 12 bases. This CDR3 is built from 14 residues. CDR3 bases: TGTGCCAGCAGCTCACAGGGCAGGGACACTGAAGCTTTCTTT. The encoded protein is CASSSQGRDTEAFF.

A few counts support this clone. The V call is TRBV2, the J call TRBJ1-5, with D uncertain. The CDR3 has 12 residues. Germline V gives CDR1 SNHLY, CDR2 FYNNEI. V was clipped by 6 bases and J by 3 bases, with 6 bases between them. CDR3 loop: CASRGDNQPQHF. The CDR3 nucleotides read TGTGCCAGCAGGGGAGACAATCAGCCCCAGCATTTT. Based on the CDR3 plus reference TRBV2 and TRBJ1-5, the full variable domain is EPEVTQTPSHQVTQMGQEVILRCVPISNHLYFYWYRQILGQKVEFLVSFYNNEISEKSEIFDDQFSVERPDGSNFTLKIRSTKLEDSAMYFCASRGDNQPQHFGDGTRLSIL.

This chain connects TRBV4-1 to TRBJ1-2; 8 bases align to TRBD1. This CDR3 comprises 13 residues. Looked up from germline, CDR1 is MGHRA and CDR2 is YSYEKL. The J segment lost 7 bases and the V segment lost 5 bases, leaving 6 bases of the junction unmatched. The CDR3 DNA is TGCGCCAGCAGCGGCAGGGGGCCAAGTGGCTACACCTTC. This gives the protein CASSGRGPSGYTF.

This chain uses TRBV10-3 with TRBJ2-4, with TRBD2 as a possible D gene (6 bases). CDR3 length: 13 amino acids. The germline V gene has CDR1 ENHRY and CDR2 SYGVKD. V gave up 8 bases and J gave up 7 bases, with 15 bases separating them. CDR3 sequence reads: CAIGDGSRNIQYF. In nucleotides, the CDR3 is TGTGCCATCGGGGACGGGAGTAGGAACATTCAGTACTTC.

The count of this clone is one. The CDR3: CASSLMGTGGTGELFF. The CDR3 region has the DNA TGTGCCAGCAGCTTAATGGGGACAGGGGGCACCGGGGAGCTGTTTTTT. This chain links TRBV7-3 with TRBJ2-2, with 11 bases fitting TRBD1. With 1 base clipped from V and 4 bases from J, the junction kept 2 bases outside the gene matches. This CDR3 has 16 residues. Germline CDR1 reads SGHTA; CDR2 reads FQGTGA.

The rearrangement uses TRBV6-1 and TRBJ1-1; weak D call: TRBD1 (6 bases). Germline V lookup: CDR1 MNHNS, CDR2 SASEGT. Trimming took off 3 bases at V and 1 base at J, with 12 bases between the two ends. This CDR3 is built from 15 residues. CDR3 nucleotide sequence: TGTGCCAGCAGTGATTTAGGACAGCCGAACACTGAAGCTTTCTTT. Protein product: CASSDLGQPNTEAFF.